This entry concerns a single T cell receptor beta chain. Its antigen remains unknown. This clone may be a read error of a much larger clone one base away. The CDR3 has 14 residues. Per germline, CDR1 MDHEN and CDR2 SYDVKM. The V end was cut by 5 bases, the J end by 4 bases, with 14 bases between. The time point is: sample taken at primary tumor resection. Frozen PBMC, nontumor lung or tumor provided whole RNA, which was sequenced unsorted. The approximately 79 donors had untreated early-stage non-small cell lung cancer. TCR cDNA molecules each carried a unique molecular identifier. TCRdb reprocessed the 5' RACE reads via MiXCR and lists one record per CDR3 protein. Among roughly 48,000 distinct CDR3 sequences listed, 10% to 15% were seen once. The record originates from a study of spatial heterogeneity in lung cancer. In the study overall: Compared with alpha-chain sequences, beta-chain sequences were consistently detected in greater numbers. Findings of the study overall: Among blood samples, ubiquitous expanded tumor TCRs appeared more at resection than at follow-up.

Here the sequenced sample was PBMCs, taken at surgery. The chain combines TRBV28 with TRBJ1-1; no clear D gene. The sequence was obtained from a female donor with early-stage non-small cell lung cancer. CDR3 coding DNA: TGTGCCAGCAGTAAGAAAGGGCTGTCCACTGAAGCTTTCTTT. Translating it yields CASSKKGLSTEAFF.